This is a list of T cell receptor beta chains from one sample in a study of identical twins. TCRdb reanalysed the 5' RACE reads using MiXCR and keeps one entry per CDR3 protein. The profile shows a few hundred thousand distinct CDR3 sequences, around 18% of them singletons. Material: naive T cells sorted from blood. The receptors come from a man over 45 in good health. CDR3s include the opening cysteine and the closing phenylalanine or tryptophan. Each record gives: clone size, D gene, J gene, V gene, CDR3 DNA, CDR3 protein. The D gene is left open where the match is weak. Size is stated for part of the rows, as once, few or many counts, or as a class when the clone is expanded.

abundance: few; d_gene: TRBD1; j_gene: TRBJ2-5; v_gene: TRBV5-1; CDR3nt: TGCGCCAGCAACCCAGGGGGCGCGGAAGAGACCCAGTACTTC; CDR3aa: CASNPGGAEETQYF
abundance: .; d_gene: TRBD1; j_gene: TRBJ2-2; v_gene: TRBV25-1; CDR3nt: TGTGCCAGCAGTGAAGGTGACAGGGGCCCCGGGGAGCTGTTTTTT; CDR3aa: CASSEGDRGPGELFF
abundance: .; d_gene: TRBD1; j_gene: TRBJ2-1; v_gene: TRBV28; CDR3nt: TGTGCCAGCAGACCAACAGGGGGGCGAGAGCAGTTCTTC; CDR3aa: CASRPTGGREQFF
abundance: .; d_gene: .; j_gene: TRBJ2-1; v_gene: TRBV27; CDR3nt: TGTGCCAGCAGTTTCGATGGGCCTAGTCCCTACAATGAGCAGTTCTTC; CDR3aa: CASSFDGPSPYNEQFF
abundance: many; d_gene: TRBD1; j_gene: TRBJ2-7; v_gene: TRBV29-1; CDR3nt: TGCAGCGTAGGGGACAGGGGAAACTACGAGCAGTACTTC; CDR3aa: CSVGDRGNYEQYF
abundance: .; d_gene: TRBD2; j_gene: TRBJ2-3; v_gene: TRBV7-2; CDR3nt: TGTGCCAGCAGCTTAGCTAGCGGGGGGCCAGATACGCAGTATTTT; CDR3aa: CASSLASGGPDTQYF
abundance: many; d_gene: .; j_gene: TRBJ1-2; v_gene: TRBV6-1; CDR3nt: TGTGCCAGCAGACCCTCCGGGACCGGGGTTGACACCTTC; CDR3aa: CASRPSGTGVDTF
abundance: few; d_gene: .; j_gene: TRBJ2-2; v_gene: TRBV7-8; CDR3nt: TGTGCCAGCAGCCTCGGTATCGCCGGGGAGCTGTTTTTT; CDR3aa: CASSLGIAGELFF
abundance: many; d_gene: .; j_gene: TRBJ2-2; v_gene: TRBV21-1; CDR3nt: TGTGCCAGCAGCTCCCGGGACAGGGGGCCTAGGGAGCTGTTTTTT; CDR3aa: CASSSRDRGPRELFF
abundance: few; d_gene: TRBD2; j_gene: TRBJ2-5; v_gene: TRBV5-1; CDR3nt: TGCGCCAGCAGCCGAACCCCGGGCGGGAGGGTCACAGAGACCCAGTACTTC; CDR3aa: CASSRTPGGRVTETQYF
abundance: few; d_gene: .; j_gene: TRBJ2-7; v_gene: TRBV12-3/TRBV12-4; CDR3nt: TGTGCCAGCAGTTTCGGGGGAGCGTACTACGAGCAGTACTTC; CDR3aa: CASSFGGAYYEQYF
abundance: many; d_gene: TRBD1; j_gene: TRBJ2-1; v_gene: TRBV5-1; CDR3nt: TGCGCCAGCAGCTTAGGGGGACAGCCTTCCTACAATGAGCAGTTCTTC; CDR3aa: CASSLGGQPSYNEQFF
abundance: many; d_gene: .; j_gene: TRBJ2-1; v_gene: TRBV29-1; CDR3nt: TGCAGCGTTGAAGAACTCATGGGGCATGAGCAGTTCTTC; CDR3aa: CSVEELMGHEQFF
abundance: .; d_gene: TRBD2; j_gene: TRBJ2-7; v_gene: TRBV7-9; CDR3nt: TGTGCCAGCAGCTGGCGGCTAGCGGGAGTCTACGAGCAGTACTTC; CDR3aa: CASSWRLAGVYEQYF
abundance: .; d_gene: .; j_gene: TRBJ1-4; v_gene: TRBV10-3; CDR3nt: TGTACCATCAGTGATGCGCTTGACAGTGAAAAACTGTTTTTT; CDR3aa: CTISDALDSEKLFF
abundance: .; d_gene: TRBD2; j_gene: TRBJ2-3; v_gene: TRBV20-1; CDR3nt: TGCAGTGCTAGAATTAGCGGGAGCACAGATACGCAGTATTTT; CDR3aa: CSARISGSTDTQYF
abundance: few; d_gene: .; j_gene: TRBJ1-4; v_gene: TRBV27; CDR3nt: TGTGCCAGCTCCAGGATCCCAGTTGCAACTAATGAAAAACTGTTTTTT; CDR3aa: CASSRIPVATNEKLFF
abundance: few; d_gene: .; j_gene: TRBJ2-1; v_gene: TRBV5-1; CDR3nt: TGCGCCAGCAGCTTGGAGACAGGGAGGCTATACAATGAGCAGTTCTTC; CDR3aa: CASSLETGRLYNEQFF
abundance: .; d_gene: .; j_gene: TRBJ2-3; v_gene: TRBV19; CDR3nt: TGTGCCAGTAGTCTTTCGGGGACGATAAGCACAGATACGCAGTATTTT; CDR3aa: CASSLSGTISTDTQYF
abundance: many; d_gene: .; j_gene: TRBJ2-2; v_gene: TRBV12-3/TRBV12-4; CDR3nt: TGTGCCAGCAGTTTAAAGGCGAACACCGGGGAGCTGTTTTTT; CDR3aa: CASSLKANTGELFF
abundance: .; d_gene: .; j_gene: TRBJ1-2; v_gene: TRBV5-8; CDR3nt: TGTGCCAGCAGCTTCGGGGTCCTCAACTATGGCTACACCTTC; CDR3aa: CASSFGVLNYGYTF
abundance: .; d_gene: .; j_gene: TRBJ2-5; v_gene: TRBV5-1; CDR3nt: TGCGCCAGCAGCTTGGTGGAGGCCCAAGAGACCCAGTACTTC; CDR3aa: CASSLVEAQETQYF
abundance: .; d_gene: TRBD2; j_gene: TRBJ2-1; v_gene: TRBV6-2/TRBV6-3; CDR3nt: TGTGCCAGCAACGGTCTGACAGGATCTAGCGGGATCTCCTACAATGAGCAGTTCTTC; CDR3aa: CASNGLTGSSGISYNEQFF
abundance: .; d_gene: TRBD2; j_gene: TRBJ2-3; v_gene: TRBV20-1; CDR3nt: TGCAGTGCTAGCAGACTAGCGGGAAACATCGATACGCAGTATTTT; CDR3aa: CSASRLAGNIDTQYF
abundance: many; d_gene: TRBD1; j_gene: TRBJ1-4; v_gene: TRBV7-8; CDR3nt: TGTGCCAGCAGCTTACCCCCGGGACAGGGGCCATCTTATGCAACTAATGAAAAACTGTTTTTT; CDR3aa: CASSLPPGQGPSYATNEKLFF
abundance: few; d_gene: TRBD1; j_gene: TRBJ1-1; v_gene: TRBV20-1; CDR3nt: TGCAGTGCTAGAGAGGGGACAGGCCTAGGGAACACTGAAGCTTTCTTT; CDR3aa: CSAREGTGLGNTEAFF
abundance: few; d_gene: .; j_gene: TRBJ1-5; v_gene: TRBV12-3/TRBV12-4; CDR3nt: TGTGCCAGCAGAGAGGATGGGCCCCAGCATTTT; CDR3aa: CASREDGPQHF
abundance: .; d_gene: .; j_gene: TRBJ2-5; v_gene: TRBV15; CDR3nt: TGTGCCACCAGCGGAGCAGGGGTACGCGAGACCCAGTACTTC; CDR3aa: CATSGAGVRETQYF
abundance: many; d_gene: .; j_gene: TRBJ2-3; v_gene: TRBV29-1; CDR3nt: TGCAGCGTTGAAGAGGGACCAGATACGCAGTATTTT; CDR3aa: CSVEEGPDTQYF
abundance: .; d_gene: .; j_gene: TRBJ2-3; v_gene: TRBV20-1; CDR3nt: TGCAGTGCTAGAGACCTAATTAGTAGCACAGATACGCAGTATTTT; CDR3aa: CSARDLISSTDTQYF
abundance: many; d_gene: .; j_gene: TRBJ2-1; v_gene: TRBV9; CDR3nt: TGTGCCAGCAGCGGACATTTGTCCTACAATGAGCAGTTCTTC; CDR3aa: CASSGHLSYNEQFF
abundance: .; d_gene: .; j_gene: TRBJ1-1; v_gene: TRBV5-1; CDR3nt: TGCGCCAGCAGCTTGGCAGGGATTGCTTTCTTT; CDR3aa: CASSLAGIAFF
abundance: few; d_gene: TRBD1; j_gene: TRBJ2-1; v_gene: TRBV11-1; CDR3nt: TGTGCCAGCAGGCAGACAGACAACCGGGACAGGGCTTTCAATGAGCAGTTCTTC; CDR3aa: CASRQTDNRDRAFNEQFF
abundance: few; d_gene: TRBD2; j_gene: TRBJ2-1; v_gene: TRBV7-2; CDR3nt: TGTGCCAGCAGCTTATGGCGGGAGGGATACAATGAGCAGTTCTTC; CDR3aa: CASSLWREGYNEQFF
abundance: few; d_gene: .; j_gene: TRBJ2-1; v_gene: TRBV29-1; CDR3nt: TGCAGCGTTGAAGTGGGGCTAGATACCTACAATGAGCAGTTCTTC; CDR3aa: CSVEVGLDTYNEQFF
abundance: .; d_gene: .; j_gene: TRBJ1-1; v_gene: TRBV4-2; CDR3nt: TGTGCCAGCAGCCAAGATCGTCGGGTCCTCACGGAAGCTTTCTTT; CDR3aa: CASSQDRRVLTEAFF
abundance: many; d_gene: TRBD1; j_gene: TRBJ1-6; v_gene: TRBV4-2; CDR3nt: TGTGCCAGCAGCCAAGATCGGGGGACAGGGGGTTCACCCCTCCACTTT; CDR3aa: CASSQDRGTGGSPLHF
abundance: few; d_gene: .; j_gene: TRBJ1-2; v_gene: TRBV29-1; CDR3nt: TGCAGCGTTGCGCAGGGAACTAACTATGGCTACACCTTC; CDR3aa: CSVAQGTNYGYTF
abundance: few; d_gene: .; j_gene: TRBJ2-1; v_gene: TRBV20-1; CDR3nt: TGCAGTGCTCCGGAGTATAATGAGCAGTTCTTC; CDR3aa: CSAPEYNEQFF
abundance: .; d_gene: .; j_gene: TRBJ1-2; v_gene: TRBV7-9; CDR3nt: TGTGCCAGCAGCTTAAGGGGCGGGCGATACACCTTC; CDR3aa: CASSLRGGRYTF
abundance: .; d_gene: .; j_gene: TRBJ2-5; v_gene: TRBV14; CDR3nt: TGTGCCAGCAGTCCCACATCGGTAGAGACCCAGTACTTC; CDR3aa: CASSPTSVETQYF
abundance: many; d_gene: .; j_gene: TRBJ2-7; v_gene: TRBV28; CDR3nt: TGTGCCAGCAGTTTGCGGCCATTCTACGAGCAGTACTTC; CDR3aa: CASSLRPFYEQYF